This T cell receptor beta chain is drawn from a study of PD-1 blockade in classical Hodgkin lymphoma. Assay used: immunoSEQ multiplex PCR; TCRdb lists only in-frame clones, some missing. The table has over 50,000 clones, more than 65% seen once. The J segment lost 3 bases and the V segment lost 3 bases, leaving 5 bases of the junction unmatched. The CDR3 length is 14 residues. From germline, CDR1 is SQVTM and CDR2 ANQGSEA. Findings of the study overall: The study found complete responders had baseline diversity similar to newly diagnosed patients.

With regard to this clone: Its target is not known.

Each of the patients experienced relapse following autologous stem cell transplantation, and their brentuximab vedotin exposure differed. J is TRBJ2-7 and V is TRBV29-1, with 10 bases fitting TRBD2. Material: peripheral blood mononuclear cells (PBMCs), obtained at baseline. This receptor was obtained from a human donor with classical Hodgkin lymphoma. In nucleotides, the CDR3 is TGCAGCGTTGAGTGGTCTAGCGGGAGCTACGAGCAGTACTTC. This gives the protein CSVEWSSGSYEQYF.